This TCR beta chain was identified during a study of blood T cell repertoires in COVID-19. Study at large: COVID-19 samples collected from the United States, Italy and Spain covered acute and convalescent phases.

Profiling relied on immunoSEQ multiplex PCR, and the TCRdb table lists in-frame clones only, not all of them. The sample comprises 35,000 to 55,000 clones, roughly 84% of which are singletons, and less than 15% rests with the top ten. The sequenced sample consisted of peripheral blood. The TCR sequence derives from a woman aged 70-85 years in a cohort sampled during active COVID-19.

In DNA form, the CDR3 reads TGCGCCAGCAGTGCGGGCGGGAGTTTGGAGACCCAGTACTTC. This sequence encodes CASSAGGSLETQYF. The rearrangement links TRBV4-1 to TRBJ2-5; 7 positions match TRBD2. V shed 6 bases, J shed 5 bases, and the junction held 9 bases outside the gene matches. The CDR3 is made up of 14 amino acids. CDR1 and CDR2 from the germline V gene are MGHRA and YSYEKL.